This T cell receptor (beta chain) was identified during a study of blood T cells in healthy people across ages. With a J-beta primer mix and a sample-barcoded 5' primer, a second PCR ran 7 to 11 cycles. TCRdb re-analysed the 5' RACE reads in MiXCR, keeping a single row per CDR3 protein. The sample has fewer than 2,000,000 distinct CDR3 sequences; roughly 30% are singletons. The V and J ends lost 4 bases and 7 bases respectively, with 7 bases between them. Germline V CDR1 and CDR2: KGHDR, SFDVKD. This CDR3 is 12 amino acids long. This clonotype has only a few counts. Its antigen is still unknown. Study-wide results and caveats: Unsorted PBMC input precluded a conclusive naive versus antigen-experienced comparison. In older individuals, TCR beta diversity per million T cells was lower, falling roughly linearly with age. Total diversity from one million sequenced T cells was likely underestimated.

What was sequenced was blood. This clonotype was obtained from a woman between 25 and 40 years old in good health. The genes are TRBV24-1 and TRBJ2-1; no clear D. In DNA form, the CDR3 reads TGTGCCACCAGTGACCCTTTGAATGAGCAGTTCTTC. This codes for CATSDPLNEQFF.